This is a list of T cell receptor beta chains from one sample in a study of shared clonotypes between healthy human individuals. Only in-frame clones appear in the TCRdb table, and some are missing; sequencing was by immunoSEQ multiplex PCR. This table holds 2 million to 3 million clones, over 85% found once. Source material: naive CD4+ T cells from PBMCs. These receptors originate from a young man in good health. Some clones in this sample may be carry-over from other donors' samples. CDR3s include the opening cysteine and the closing phenylalanine or tryptophan. Each record gives: D gene, V gene, clone size, J gene, CDR3 protein, CDR3 DNA. The D gene is left open where the match is weak. The size of a clone is reported for some rows only, either as once, few or many, or as a class for expanded clones.

>NA|TRBV14|NA|TRBJ1-3
CASSQRGSGNTIYF
TGTGCCAGCAGCCAAAGGGGCTCTGGAAACACCATATATTTT
>NA|TRBV5-1|NA|TRBJ1-1
CASSLSVNTEAFF
TGCGCCAGCAGCTTATCCGTGAACACTGAAGCTTTCTTT
>NA|TRBV19|NA|TRBJ1-5
CASSIVVQPQHF
TGTGCCAGTAGTATCGTGGTTCAGCCCCAGCATTTT
>NA|TRBV30|NA|TRBJ2-5
CAWQGTQETQYF
TGTGCCTGGCAGGGGACCCAAGAGACCCAGTACTTC
>NA|TRBV5-1|NA|TRBJ1-1
CASTQGTEAFF
TGCGCCAGCACCCAGGGAACTGAAGCTTTCTTT
>TRBD1|TRBV29-1|NA|TRBJ1-2
CSVSGQGEGYGYTF
TGCAGCGTTTCCGGACAGGGTGAAGGCTATGGCTACACCTTC
>TRBD1|TRBV5-6|once|TRBJ2-2
CASSLPTGGGGELFF
TGTGCCAGCAGCCTGCCTACAGGGGGAGGCGGGGAGCTGTTTTTT
>TRBD1|TRBV19|NA|TRBJ1-5
CASSELQGRNQPQHF
TGTGCCAGTAGCGAACTACAGGGGCGCAATCAGCCCCAGCATTTT
>NA|TRBV7-3|NA|TRBJ2-3
CASSLDISGTDTQYF
TGTGCCAGCAGCTTAGATATTAGCGGCACAGATACGCAGTATTTT
>NA|TRBV6-6|NA|TRBJ2-5
CASSYSPYREETQYF
TGTGCCAGCAGTTACTCCCCATACAGGGAAGAGACCCAGTACTTC
>NA|TRBV1|NA|TRBJ1-1
CTSSHLEVAEFDTEAFF
TGCACCAGCAGCCATCTCGAGGTGGCGGAATTCGACACTGAAGCTTTCTTT
>TRBD2|TRBV28|NA|TRBJ2-7
CASRSGLAGIYEQYF
TGTGCCAGCCGCTCTGGACTAGCGGGAATTTACGAGCAGTACTTC
>TRBD2|TRBV23-1|NA|TRBJ2-7
CASSQDPERGYEQYF
TGCGCCAGCAGTCAGGACCCCGAGCGGGGCTACGAGCAGTACTTC
>NA|TRBV5-1|NA|TRBJ1-1
CASSLTAGTPEAFF
TGCGCCAGCAGCTTAACGGCCGGAACCCCTGAAGCTTTCTTT
>NA|TRBV18|NA|TRBJ2-5
CASSLLGPGSQETQYF
TGTGCCAGCTCACTACTTGGGCCCGGGAGTCAAGAGACCCAGTACTTC
>NA|TRBV4-1|few|TRBJ1-5
CASSQDWTLNQPQHF
TGCGCCAGCAGCCAAGATTGGACACTGAATCAGCCCCAGCATTTT
>TRBD1|TRBV6-4|NA|TRBJ2-3
CASSVDRGTDTQYF
TGTGCCAGCAGCGTCGACAGGGGCACAGATACGCAGTATTTT
>TRBD1|TRBV5-4|NA|TRBJ1-2
CASSMTGGAYGYTF
TGTGCCAGCAGTATGACAGGGGGCGCGTATGGCTACACCTTC
>TRBD2|TRBV5-4|NA|TRBJ2-3
CASSTKAGALTDTQYF
TGTGCCAGCAGCACTAAAGCGGGGGCCCTAACAGATACGCAGTATTTT
>TRBD1|TRBV27|few|TRBJ1-2
CASSPRLDRVVGYTF
TGTGCCAGCAGTCCTAGGCTGGACAGGGTTGTTGGCTACACCTTC
>TRBD1|TRBV5-4|NA|TRBJ1-2
CASSSGQNYGYTF
TGTGCCAGCAGCTCGGGACAGAACTATGGCTACACCTTC
>NA|TRBV28|NA|TRBJ1-6
CASSLDRYSPLHF
TGTGCCAGCAGTTTAGACAGATATTCACCCCTCCACTTT
>TRBD1|TRBV4-1|few|TRBJ1-1
CASSRGQGRTEAFF
TGCGCCAGCAGCCGAGGACAGGGCCGCACTGAAGCTTTCTTT
>NA|TRBV19|NA|TRBJ1-2
CASSATGLLNYGYTF
TGTGCCAGTAGTGCCACAGGGCTTTTAAACTATGGCTACACCTTC
>NA|TRBV25-1|NA|TRBJ2-1
CASSADPSFRAYNEQFF
TGTGCCAGCAGTGCAGACCCCAGTTTCAGAGCCTACAATGAGCAGTTCTTC
>NA|TRBV21-1|NA|TRBJ2-1
CASSRWGYEQFF
TGTGCCAGCAGCAGATGGGGCTATGAGCAGTTCTTC
>TRBD1|TRBV27|NA|TRBJ2-5
CASSSTGTVPQETQYF
TGTGCCAGCAGTTCCACCGGGACAGTTCCTCAAGAGACCCAGTACTTC
>NA|TRBV7-3|NA|TRBJ2-2
CASSLTGAGELFF
TGTGCCAGCAGCTTAACCGGGGCCGGGGAGCTGTTTTTT
>TRBD1|TRBV28|NA|TRBJ1-2
CASRLGQGQRGYTF
TGTGCCAGCAGGTTGGGACAGGGGCAGCGGGGCTACACCTTC
>TRBD1|TRBV6-5|NA|TRBJ1-3
CASSRDRGSGNTIYF
TGTGCCAGCAGCCGTGACAGGGGCTCTGGAAACACCATATATTTT
>TRBD2|TRBV4-2|few|TRBJ2-1
CASSQELAGRDEQFF
TGTGCCAGCAGCCAAGAACTAGCGGGGCGGGATGAGCAGTTCTTC
>NA|TRBV28|NA|TRBJ2-3
CASSLSLARTDTQYF
TGTGCCAGCAGTCTCTCACTTGCCCGCACAGATACGCAGTATTTT
>NA|TRBV5-5|NA|TRBJ1-2
CASSRGSGPAYGYTF
TGTGCCAGCAGCCGTGGGAGTGGTCCCGCCTATGGCTACACCTTC
>NA|TRBV28|once|TRBJ1-2
CASRWGALQYGYTF
TGTGCCAGCAGATGGGGAGCGCTTCAATATGGCTACACCTTC
>TRBD2|TRBV29-1|NA|TRBJ2-7
CSVLALAERNEQYF
TGCAGCGTTCTCGCTCTAGCGGAGAGAAACGAGCAGTACTTC
>NA|TRBV5-4|NA|TRBJ2-1
CASSLLTGSSYNEQFF
TGTGCCAGCAGCTTGTTGACGGGGAGCTCCTACAATGAGCAGTTCTTC
>NA|TRBV6-5|NA|TRBJ1-5
CASRGTASQPQHF
TGTGCCAGCAGGGGGACGGCGAGTCAGCCCCAGCATTTT
>TRBD2|TRBV27|NA|TRBJ2-7
CASARAGGVYEQYF
TGTGCCAGTGCTAGAGCGGGAGGAGTCTACGAGCAGTACTTC
>NA|TRBV7-9|NA|TRBJ2-7
CASSPSDEQYF
TGTGCCAGCAGCCCCTCGGACGAGCAGTACTTC
>TRBD2|TRBV30|NA|TRBJ2-1
CAWSVGSNRGGEQFF
TGTGCCTGGAGCGTGGGGTCAAACCGGGGGGGTGAGCAGTTCTTC
>NA|TRBV7-9|once|TRBJ2-7
CASSLLGQPYEQYF
TGTGCCAGCAGCCTGTTGGGACAACCCTACGAGCAGTACTTC
>TRBD2|TRBV27|NA|TRBJ2-1
CASSFDLGTSGSWSYNEQFF
TGTGCCAGCAGTTTCGACTTAGGGACTAGCGGGAGTTGGTCCTACAATGAGCAGTTCTTC
>TRBD2|TRBV9|NA|TRBJ2-3
CASSGTSGSSHTQYF
TGTGCCAGCAGCGGGACTAGCGGGAGTTCCCATACGCAGTATTTT
>NA|TRBV15|NA|TRBJ1-4
CATSRVGEKLFF
TGTGCCACCAGCAGAGTGGGTGAAAAACTGTTTTTT
>TRBD2|TRBV5-1|NA|TRBJ2-5
CASTSGGQGGAETQYF
TGCGCCAGCACCTCAGGAGGGCAGGGAGGGGCAGAGACCCAGTACTTC
>NA|TRBV2|NA|TRBJ2-5
CASSSQGPAQETQYF
TGTGCCAGCAGTTCGCAGGGGCCAGCCCAAGAGACCCAGTACTTC
>TRBD1|TRBV7-9|once|TRBJ2-2
CASSSVRQGAGTGELFF
TGTGCCAGCAGCTCCGTCCGACAGGGGGCCGGCACCGGGGAGCTGTTTTTT
>TRBD2|TRBV5-6|NA|TRBJ2-1
CASSSGTSGTYNEQFF
TGTGCCAGCAGCTCCGGGACTAGCGGGACCTACAATGAGCAGTTCTTC